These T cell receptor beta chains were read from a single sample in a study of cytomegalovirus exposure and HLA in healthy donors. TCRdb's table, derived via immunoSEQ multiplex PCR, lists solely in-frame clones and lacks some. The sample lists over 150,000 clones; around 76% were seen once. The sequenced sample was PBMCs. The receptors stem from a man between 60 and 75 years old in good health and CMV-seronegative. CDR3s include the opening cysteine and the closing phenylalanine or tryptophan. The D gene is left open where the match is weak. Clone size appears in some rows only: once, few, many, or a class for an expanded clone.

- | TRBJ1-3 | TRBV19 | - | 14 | TGTGCCAGTAGTATCGACAGCTCTGGAAACACCATATATTTT | CASSIDSSGNTIYF
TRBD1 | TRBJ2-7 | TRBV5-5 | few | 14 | TGTGCCAGCAGCTCAGGGGGCTTCACCTACGAGCAGTACTTC | CASSSGGFTYEQYF
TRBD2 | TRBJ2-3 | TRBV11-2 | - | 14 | TGTGCCAGCAGCTTCAGCGGGATTTCAGATACGCAGTATTTT | CASSFSGISDTQYF
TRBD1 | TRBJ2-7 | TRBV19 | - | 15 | TGTGCCAGTAGTATAGCCCGGGACAGGGGCTACGAGCAGTACTTC | CASSIARDRGYEQYF
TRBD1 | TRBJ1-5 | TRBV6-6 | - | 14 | TGTGCCACCTCACGGGACAGGGGTAATCAGCCCCAGCATTTT | CATSRDRGNQPQHF
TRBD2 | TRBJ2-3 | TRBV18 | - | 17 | TGTGCCAGCTCACCACCCGGACTAGCGGGAGGGTTGGATACGCAGTATTTT | CASSPPGLAGGLDTQYF
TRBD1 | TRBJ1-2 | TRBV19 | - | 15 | TGTGCCAGTAGTATCCGACAGGGGACCAACTATGGCTACACCTTC | CASSIRQGTNYGYTF
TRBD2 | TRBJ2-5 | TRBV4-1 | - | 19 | TGCGCCAGCAGCCAAGATCGGGGATCCAGCGGGGGACTCCAAGAGACCCAGTACTTC | CASSQDRGSSGGLQETQYF
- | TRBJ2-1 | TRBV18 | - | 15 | TGTGCCAGCTCACCGGGAGAGGGATCCTACAATGAGCAGTTCTTC | CASSPGEGSYNEQFF
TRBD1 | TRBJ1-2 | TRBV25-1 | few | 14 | TGTGCCAGCAGTGAGCCTCGGGACAGCTATGGCTACACCTTC | CASSEPRDSYGYTF
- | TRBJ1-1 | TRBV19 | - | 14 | TGTGCCAGTAGTATAGATCCGGGGAGGACTGAAGCTTTCTTT | CASSIDPGRTEAFF
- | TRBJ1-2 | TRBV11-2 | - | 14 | TGTGCCAGCAGCTTAGGGCAGGGTCCCTATGGCTACACCTTC | CASSLGQGPYGYTF
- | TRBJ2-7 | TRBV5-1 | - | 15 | TGCGCCAGCAGCTTGGACAGTACGAGCTCCTACGAGCAGTACTTC | CASSLDSTSSYEQYF
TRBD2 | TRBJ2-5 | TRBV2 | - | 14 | TGTGCCAGCAGTGCCCTAGCGGGGGAAGAGACCCAGTACTTC | CASSALAGEETQYF
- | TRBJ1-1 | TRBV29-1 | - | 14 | TGCAGCGTTGCCCTTGGAGGGGCGCAAACTGAAGCTTTCTTT | CSVALGGAQTEAFF
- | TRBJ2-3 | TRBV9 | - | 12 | TGTGCCAGCAGCGTAACGACTGATACGCAGTATTTT | CASSVTTDTQYF
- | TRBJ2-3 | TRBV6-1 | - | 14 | TGTGCCAGCAGAGCAGGAATGGGCACAGATACGCAGTATTTT | CASRAGMGTDTQYF
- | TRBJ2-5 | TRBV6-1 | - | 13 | TGTGCCAGCAGTGAGTCGGGTAGGGAGACCCAGTACTTC | CASSESGRETQYF
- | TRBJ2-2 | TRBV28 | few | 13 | TGTGCCGGATTTAATACAGGCACCGGGGAGCTGTTTTTT | CAGFNTGTGELFF
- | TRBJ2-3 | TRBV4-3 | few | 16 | TGCGCCAGCAGCCAATCACGGCAGCGGGGCACAGATACGCAGTATTTT | CASSQSRQRGTDTQYF
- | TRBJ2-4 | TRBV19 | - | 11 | TGTGCCAGTATGGAGTGGGACATTCAGTACTTC | CASMEWDIQYF
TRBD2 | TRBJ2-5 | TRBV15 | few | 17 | TGTGCCACCAGCAGAGGGGTTAGCGGGGGAGTAGAAGAGACCCAGTACTTC | CATSRGVSGGVEETQYF
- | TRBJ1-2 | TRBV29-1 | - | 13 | TGCAGCGTTGGGGTCGGACAGAGTTATGGCTACACCTTC | CSVGVGQSYGYTF
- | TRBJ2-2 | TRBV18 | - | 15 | TGTGCCAGCTCACCAGCGCCGGGGAACACCGGGGAGCTGTTTTTT | CASSPAPGNTGELFF
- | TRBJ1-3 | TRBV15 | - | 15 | TGTGCCACCAGCAGAGATGCAGGGCCAGGAAACACCATATATTTT | CATSRDAGPGNTIYF
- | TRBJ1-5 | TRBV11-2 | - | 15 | TGTGCCAGCAGCTCGGGGGTCCTTAGCAATCAGCCCCAGCATTTT | CASSSGVLSNQPQHF
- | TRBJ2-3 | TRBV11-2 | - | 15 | TGTGCCAGCAGCCAAGGAGGGACTAGCACAGATACGCAGTATTTT | CASSQGGTSTDTQYF
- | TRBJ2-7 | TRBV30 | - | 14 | TGTGCCTCCGGAGGACAGCGCAATTCCTACGAGCAGTACTTC | CASGGQRNSYEQYF
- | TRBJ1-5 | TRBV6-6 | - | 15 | TGTGCCAGCAGTTACGCAGGGGATAGCAATCAGCCCCAGCATTTT | CASSYAGDSNQPQHF
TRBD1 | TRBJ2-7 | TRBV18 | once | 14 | TGTGCCAGCTCACCATCTGCCAGGGGGCACGAGCAGTACTTC | CASSPSARGHEQYF
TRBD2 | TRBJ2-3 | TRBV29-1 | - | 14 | TGCAGCGTCCTAGCGGGGGGGGGCACAGATACGCAGTATTTT | CSVLAGGGTDTQYF
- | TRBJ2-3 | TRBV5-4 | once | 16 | TGTGCCAGCAGCTTGGGTTTGGCGGGACGCACAGATACGCAGTATTTT | CASSLGLAGRTDTQYF
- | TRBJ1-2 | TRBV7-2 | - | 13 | TGTGCCAGCAGCTTAGGGCAAAACTATGGCTACACCTTC | CASSLGQNYGYTF
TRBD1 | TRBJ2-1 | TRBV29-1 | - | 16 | TGCAGCGTTGAGGGGCGAGACAGGGTTAAGGTCTATGAGCAGTTCTTC | CSVEGRDRVKVYEQFF
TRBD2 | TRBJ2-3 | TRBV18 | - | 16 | TGTGCCAGCTCACAAAAGGGACTAGCGGGCACAGATACGCAGTATTTT | CASSQKGLAGTDTQYF